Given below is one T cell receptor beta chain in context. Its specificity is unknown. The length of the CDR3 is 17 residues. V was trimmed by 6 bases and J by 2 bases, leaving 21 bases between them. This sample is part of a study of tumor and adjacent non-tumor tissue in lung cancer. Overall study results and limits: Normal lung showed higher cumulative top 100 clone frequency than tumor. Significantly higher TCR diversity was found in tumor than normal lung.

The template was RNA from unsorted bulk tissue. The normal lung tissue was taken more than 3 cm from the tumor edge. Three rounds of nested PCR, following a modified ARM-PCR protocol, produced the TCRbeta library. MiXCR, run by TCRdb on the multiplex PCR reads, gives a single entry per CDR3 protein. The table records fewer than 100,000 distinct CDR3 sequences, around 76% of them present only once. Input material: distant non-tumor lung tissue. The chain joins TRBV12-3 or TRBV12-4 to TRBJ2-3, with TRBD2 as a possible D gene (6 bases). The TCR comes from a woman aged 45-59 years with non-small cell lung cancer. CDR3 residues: CASSLIITGAYTDTQYF. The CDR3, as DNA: TGTGCCAGCAGCCTGATTATAACGGGAGCCTACACAGATACGCAGTATTTT.